Shown below are 14 T cell receptor beta chains from a single sample sequenced in a study of shared clonotypes between healthy human individuals. TCRdb's copy holds only in-frame clones and misses some; the assay was immunoSEQ multiplex PCR. The sample contains under 2.5 million clones, roughly 90% of which appear only once. Sequencing was done on a sample of naive CD4+ T cells from PBMCs. The subset is: CD45RA+ positively selected. All receptors derive from a man aged 18 to 30 in good health. Some clones in this sample may be carry-over from other donors' samples.

V and J are TRBV11-2 and TRBJ1-1; tentatively, D is TRBD1 (5 bases). Germline V gives CDR1 SGHAT, CDR2 FQNNGV. The CDR3 consists of 14 residues. V was pared by 5 bases and J by 1 base, with 11 bases between. CDR3 loop: CASSPSQGNTEAFF. As DNA, the CDR3 is TGTGCCAGCAGCCCGTCGCAGGGGAACACTGAAGCTTTCTTT.

This clone has a single count. Other DNA sequences in the sample encode the same CDR3. The chain recombines TRBV29-1 with TRBJ2-7; possibly TRBD2 for D (6 bases). This CDR3 has 14 residues. The V gene's germline CDR1 is SQVTM and CDR2 ANQGSEA. V was cut by 4 bases and J by 1 base, with 14 bases left in between. The CDR3 DNA follows: TGCAGCGTTGGTCTAATCGGGGGTTCCTACGAGCAGTACTTC. As protein: CSVGLIGGSYEQYF.

The chain combines TRBV2 with TRBJ2-5; 12 bases map to TRBD2. The J segment lost 5 bases and the V segment lost 4 bases, leaving 14 bases of the junction unmatched. Germline V lookup: CDR1 SNHLY, CDR2 FYNNEI. The CDR3 contains 18 residues. CDR3 protein: CASSVGASGRAFGETQYF. CDR3 bases: TGTGCCAGCAGTGTTGGAGCTAGCGGGAGGGCCTTCGGGGAGACCCAGTACTTC.

Here the CDR3 DNA reads TGTGCCAGCAGCTTAGGGTTCCAAGAGACCCAGTACTTC. As protein: CASSLGFQETQYF. The chain recombines TRBV11-3 with TRBJ2-5; D is unclear. Germline V gene data show CDR1 as SGHNT and CDR2 as YENEEA. The length of the CDR3 is 13 residues. V lost 1 base and J 1 base, leaving 4 bases between the germline ends.

The chain employs TRBV5-4 and TRBJ2-3; D may be TRBD1 or TRBD2 (5 bases each). V lost 4 bases, J lost 3 bases, and 12 bases lay in between. Per germline, CDR1 SGHNT and CDR2 YYREEE (reference sequence). The length of the CDR3 is 14 residues. Here the CDR3 reads CASSPGRRTDTQYF. CDR3 DNA sequence: TGTGCCAGCAGCCCGGGACGGAGGACAGATACGCAGTATTTT.

The rearrangement links TRBV7-2 to TRBJ2-3; 9 bases map to TRBD1. Germline assignment: CDR1 SGHTA and CDR2 FQGNSA. The trim removed 5 bases at V and 4 bases at J, leaving 10 bases unmatched. The CDR3 is 16 residues long. This chain's CDR3 is CASSGWGQGFPDTQYF. CDR3 DNA: TGTGCCAGCAGCGGCTGGGGACAGGGTTTTCCAGATACGCAGTATTTT. The full variable domain, in which reference TRBV7-2 and TRBJ2-3 provide the parts outside the CDR3, is GAGVSQSPSNKVTEKGKDVELRCDPISGHTALYWYRQSLGQGLEFLIYFQGNSAPDKSGLPSDRFSAERTGGSVSTLTIQRTQQEDSAVYLCASSGWGQGFPDTQYFGPGTRLTVL.

V and J are TRBV7-8 and TRBJ1-5; D perhaps matches TRBD1 (5 bases). Germline V lookup: CDR1 SGHVS, CDR2 FQNEAQ. The CDR3 contains 15 residues. V lost 5 bases to trimming and J lost 7 bases, with 18 bases between them. The CDR3 protein is CASSPGPGGFQPQHF. CDR3 sequence (DNA): TGTGCCAGCAGCCCCGGACCCGGGGGATTCCAGCCCCAGCATTTT.

This chain links TRBV6-5 with TRBJ2-7; D unresolved. Trimming cost V 2 bases and J 2 bases, with 4 bases left between them. CDR1 and CDR2 (germline): MNHEY, SVGAGI. The CDR3 runs 12 residues. CDR3 region: CASSYVAYEQYF. CDR3 in DNA: TGTGCCAGCAGTTACGTAGCCTACGAGCAGTACTTC.

The chain carries TRBV7-2 and TRBJ2-7; no reliable D call. There are 15 residues in the CDR3. V lost 5 bases, J lost 3 bases, and 17 bases lay in between. Per germline, CDR1 SGHTA and CDR2 FQGNSA. The CDR3 protein is CASSLSSGPSYEQYF. The DNA of the CDR3 is TGTGCCAGCAGCCTTAGTAGTGGTCCGAGCTACGAGCAGTACTTC.

The rearrangement links TRBV28 to TRBJ2-4, with 8 bases that match TRBD1. The CDR3 sequence is 15 residues long. Unmatched junction bases numbered 7, after V lost 5 bases and J lost 4 bases. The germline V gene encodes CDR1 MDHEN and CDR2 SYDVKM. The CDR3: CASSGWTGTKNIQYF. The CDR3 coding sequence is TGTGCCAGCAGTGGGTGGACAGGGACGAAAAACATTCAGTACTTC.

V is TRBV7-6 and J is TRBJ2-7, with D unresolved. This CDR3 region has 16 residues. V lost 2 bases and J 0 bases, leaving 14 bases between the germline ends. Germline CDR1 SGHVS, CDR2 FNYEAQ. The DNA of the CDR3 is TGTGCCAGCAGCTTATTCGGACCACGGAGCTCCTACGAGCAGTACTTC. It codes for CASSLFGPRSSYEQYF.

The V and J genes are TRBV6-5 and TRBJ2-1, with TRBD2 as a possible D gene (5 bases). The V gene's germline CDR1 is MNHEY and CDR2 SVGAGI. V shed 6 bases and J shed 9 bases, with 18 bases lying between them. The CDR3 runs 14 residues. CDR3 sequence (DNA): TGTGCCAGCAGAAAAGGTCTAGCCTTGGGTGAGCAGTTCTTC. Its translation is CASRKGLALGEQFF.

The rearrangement uses TRBV2 and TRBJ2-5, with 14 nucleotides matching TRBD2. The CDR3 runs 13 residues. Germline lookup yields CDR1 SNHLY and CDR2 FYNNEI. V shed 8 bases, J shed 9 bases, and the junction held 5 bases outside the gene matches. CDR3 nucleotide sequence: TGTGCCAGCGAGGGGGGACTAGCGGGGGCCCAGTACTTC. Translated, it gives CASEGGLAGAQYF. The full variable domain, completed using reference TRBV2 and TRBJ2-5, is EPEVTQTPSHQVTQMGQEVILRCVPISNHLYFYWYRQILGQKVEFLVSFYNNEISEKSEIFDDQFSVERPDGSNFTLKIRSTKLEDSAMYFCASEGGLAGAQYFGPGTRLLVL.

This chain uses TRBV7-6 with TRBJ2-1; 13 nucleotides agree with TRBD2. The CDR3 length is 17 residues. Unmatched junction bases numbered 13, after V lost 6 bases and J lost 8 bases. CDR1 is SGHVS, CDR2 FNYEAQ, per germline. The DNA of the CDR3 is TGTGCCAGCAGGACATCACTAGCGGGAGGGCCGAAGCATGAGCAGTTCTTC. Translating gives CASRTSLAGGPKHEQFF.